Listed below are T cell receptor beta chains from one sample, sequenced in a study of molecular identifiers for immune sequencing clone quantification. TCRdb used MiXCR to reprocess the PCR reads, holding one entry per CDR3 protein. The repertoire holds under 650,000 distinct CDR3 sequences, with 15% to 20% as singletons. Sequenced sample: naive CD8+ T cells from blood, with Jurkat cell RNA spiked in. The source of these receptors is a human donor in good health. Some libraries in this study had Jurkat cell RNA spiked in. CDR3s include the opening cysteine and the closing phenylalanine or tryptophan. D genes are given only for firm matches. Clone size appears in some rows only: once, few, many, or a class for an expanded clone.

clone size | J gene | D gene | V gene | CDR3 DNA | CDR3 protein
. | TRBJ2-1 | . | TRBV19 | TGTGCCAGTAGTATTCCCCACAGGGACCCCAACAATGAGCAGTTCTTC | CASSIPHRDPNNEQFF
many | TRBJ2-1 | . | TRBV24-1 | TGTGCCACCAGTGATGGTTCCGGGCACAATGAGCAGTTCTTC | CATSDGSGHNEQFF
few | TRBJ1-3 | . | TRBV19 | TGTGCCAGTAGTATAATGGACTCTGGAAACACCATATATTTT | CASSIMDSGNTIYF
. | TRBJ2-5 | . | TRBV13 | TGTGCCAGCAGCTTGAGGATAGGACAAGAGACCCAGTACTTC | CASSLRIGQETQYF
. | TRBJ2-7 | . | TRBV5-1 | TGCGCCAGCAGCTTGGTAGGGACCCCGAGCTACGAGCAGTACTTC | CASSLVGTPSYEQYF
. | TRBJ1-4 | . | TRBV20-1 | TGCAGTGTTCCGACGGGGAGAGGTGAAAAACTGTTTTTT | CSVPTGRGEKLFF
many | TRBJ2-2 | TRBD2 | TRBV6-5 | TGTGCCAGCAGTCCCCCAGCGGGAGAAGGTACCGGGGAGCTGTTTTTT | CASSPPAGEGTGELFF
many | TRBJ2-7 | TRBD2 | TRBV12-3/TRBV12-4 | TGTGCCAGCAGTCGTACTAGCGGAGCCTCCTACGAGCAGTACTTC | CASSRTSGASYEQYF
few | TRBJ2-7 | . | TRBV28 | TGTGCCACCGAGGGGGGGGTTACCTACGAGCAGTACTTC | CATEGGVTYEQYF
many | TRBJ1-2 | . | TRBV7-2 | TGTGCCAGCAGCCACTACCAGGGAATCTATGGCTACACCTTC | CASSHYQGIYGYTF
many | TRBJ2-5 | TRBD2 | TRBV7-6 | TGTGCCAGCAGCTTAGGGTTTGCGGGAGGAGAGACCCAGTACTTC | CASSLGFAGGETQYF
many | TRBJ1-3 | . | TRBV12-5 | TGTGCTAGTGGTTTACCAATCTATTCGCGGGGACCTGGAAACACCATATATTTT | CASGLPIYSRGPGNTIYF
few | TRBJ1-6 | TRBD1 | TRBV7-9 | TGTGCCAGCAGCCGTGGGGACAGCTATAATTCACCCCTCCACTTT | CASSRGDSYNSPLHF
. | TRBJ1-6 | TRBD1 | TRBV5-6 | TGTGCCAGCAGCTACCGATCCGACAGGGCGTCTTATAATTCACCCCCCCACTTT | CASSYRSDRASYNSPPHF
many | TRBJ1-1 | TRBD1 | TRBV7-2 | TGTGCCAGCAGCTTAAAGGGGGCTAAAGCTTTCTTT | CASSLKGAKAFF
many | TRBJ2-1 | . | TRBV20-1 | TGCAGTGCTAGAGGAGTGTCTACGGGGACCTACAATGAGCAGTTCTTC | CSARGVSTGTYNEQFF
. | TRBJ2-1 | TRBD1 | TRBV29-1 | TGCAGCGTTCCCGGGACAGGGGGCGGCAGCGGGAGGGCCGGGGGATTGTTCTTC | CSVPGTGGGSGRAGGLFF
many | TRBJ2-1 | . | TRBV20-1 | TGCAGTGCCAGGGAACTTCGAGACAATGAGCAGTTCTTC | CSARELRDNEQFF
many | TRBJ1-1 | TRBD1 | TRBV7-9 | TGTGCCAGCAGCTTAGGGACAGGGGGAAAGAGTACTGAAGCTTTCTTT | CASSLGTGGKSTEAFF
many | TRBJ2-3 | TRBD2 | TRBV19 | TGTGCCTCGGTAGGACTAGCGGGGGGGGGCACAGATACGCAGTATTTT | CASVGLAGGGTDTQYF
few | TRBJ2-1 | . | TRBV9 | TGTGCCAGCAGCGAGGGTAGGGACCCACGATCCTACAATGAGCAGTTCTTC | CASSEGRDPRSYNEQFF
. | TRBJ2-5 | . | TRBV7-9 | TGTGCCAGCAGCCAGACGACGGACTCCCAAGAGACCCAGTACTTC | CASSQTTDSQETQYF
many | TRBJ2-5 | . | TRBV14 | TGTGCCAGCAGCACTCCCATGGCGGGGACACAAGAGACCCAGTACTTC | CASSTPMAGTQETQYF
many | TRBJ2-2 | TRBD1 | TRBV27 | TGTGCCAGCAGTACTCGGGACAGGGGAAGGGGGTACACCGGGGAGCTGTTTTTT | CASSTRDRGRGYTGELFF
many | TRBJ2-3 | . | TRBV10-2 | TGCGCCAGCTTCGAGGGGGGTAGCACAGATACGCAGTATTTT | CASFEGGSTDTQYF
. | TRBJ2-5 | . | TRBV3-1 | TGTGCCAGCAGCCAAGATAAGGTACCCACTTGGGAGACCCAGTACTTC | CASSQDKVPTWETQYF
few | TRBJ1-5 | TRBD1 | TRBV27 | TGTGCCAGCAGCGGAACAGGGGGGCATCAGCCCCAGCATTTT | CASSGTGGHQPQHF
many | TRBJ1-5 | . | TRBV12-3/TRBV12-4 | TGTGCCAGCGCAACTGGACAAGGCAATCAGCCCCAGCATTTT | CASATGQGNQPQHF
many | TRBJ2-7 | TRBD2 | TRBV27 | TGTGCCAGCAGTTTTAGAGTAGCGGGAGCCTACGAGCAGTACTTC | CASSFRVAGAYEQYF
many | TRBJ1-5 | TRBD1 | TRBV4-1 | TGCGCCAGCAGCCAAGAGGGGGACAGGGATAATCAGCCCCAGCATTTT | CASSQEGDRDNQPQHF
. | TRBJ2-3 | . | TRBV19 | TGTGCCAGTTGCCCAGATTACACAGATACGCAGTATTTT | CASCPDYTDTQYF
many | TRBJ2-6 | . | TRBV29-1 | TGCAGCGTTGGTCTCTCTGGGGCCAACGTCCTGACTTTC | CSVGLSGANVLTF
many | TRBJ1-4 | TRBD1 | TRBV6-5 | TGTGCCAGCAGTTACAAGTTGGTAATCGGACAGGAGAATGAAAAACTGTTTTTT | CASSYKLVIGQENEKLFF
many | TRBJ2-3 | . | TRBV12-3/TRBV12-4 | TGTGCCAGCAGTTTTGGTGGATCGGGTACGCAGTATTTT | CASSFGGSGTQYF
. | TRBJ2-7 | . | TRBV2 | TGTGCCAGCAGTGAAGCGAGGGGGGGGACCTACGGGCAGTACTTC | CASSEARGGTYGQYF
many | TRBJ1-1 | TRBD1 | TRBV7-9 | TGTGCCAGCAGCCCCAGGCAGGGGGAGAAGCACACTGAAGCTTTCTTT | CASSPRQGEKHTEAFF
many | TRBJ2-3 | TRBD2 | TRBV28 | TGTGCCAGCAGTAGACTAGCGGAGACCACAGATACGCAGTATTTT | CASSRLAETTDTQYF
. | TRBJ2-7 | . | TRBV19 | TGTGCCTCGCGACCCGGGCAGGACGGCTACGAGCAGTACTTC | CASRPGQDGYEQYF
many | TRBJ1-1 | TRBD1 | TRBV5-1 | TGCGCCAGCAGCCCCGGGACAGGGTTTTCTGAAGCTTTCTTT | CASSPGTGFSEAFF
many | TRBJ2-3 | TRBD1 | TRBV27 | TGTGCCAGCAGTCCCAACAGGGGAGATACGCAGTATTTT | CASSPNRGDTQYF
many | TRBJ2-5 | TRBD2 | TRBV7-8 | TGTGCCAGCAGCTTACTCCTAGCGGGGGGGGGTGAGACCCAGTACTTC | CASSLLLAGGGETQYF
. | TRBJ1-1 | TRBD1 | TRBV27 | TGTGCCAGCAGGACAGGGACCCACACTGAAGCTTTCTTT | CASRTGTHTEAFF
. | TRBJ2-3 | . | TRBV14 | TGTGCCAGCAGCCACCCATCGGGACTCTTCACAGATATGCAGTATTTT | CASSHPSGLFTDMQYF
many | TRBJ1-4 | TRBD1 | TRBV11-2 | TGTGCCAGCAGGCCCCCGGGACAGGGGTCGGGAAAACTGTTTTTT | CASRPPGQGSGKLFF
many | TRBJ1-5 | . | TRBV29-1 | TGCAGCGTCCAAACGCAGGGCCAGCCCCAGCATTTT | CSVQTQGQPQHF
many | TRBJ1-1 | TRBD1 | TRBV10-3 | TGTGCCATCAGTAAGGGACAGGGCGGGTTTGAAGCTTTCTTT | CAISKGQGGFEAFF
many | TRBJ2-5 | . | TRBV19 | TGTGCCAGTAGACTGCGGGGAGGGGGCGGATTAGAGACCCAGTACTTC | CASRLRGGGGLETQYF
few | TRBJ1-1 | TRBD1 | TRBV27 | TGTGCCAGCAGTCACGGGACAGGGCGGGAGGCTTTCTTT | CASSHGTGREAFF
few | TRBJ2-2 | TRBD1 | TRBV4-3 | TGCGCCAGCAGCCAAGATCCAGGGACAGGGAACACCGGGGAGCTGTTTTTT | CASSQDPGTGNTGELFF
. | TRBJ2-7 | . | TRBV19 | TGTGCCAGCGGGGACAATAGGCATTCCTACGAGCAGTACTTC | CASGDNRHSYEQYF
few | TRBJ2-2 | . | TRBV7-9 | TGTGCCAGCACCCCATTGAGGCCGGGGGCGAACACCGGGGAGCTGTTTTTT | CASTPLRPGANTGELFF
many | TRBJ1-1 | TRBD1 | TRBV28 | TGTGCCAGCAGTCAAACAATAACAGGGGGGAGGACTGAAGCTTTCTTT | CASSQTITGGRTEAFF